Only one count was recorded for the clone carrying this T cell receptor (beta chain). Assay used: immunoSEQ multiplex PCR; TCRdb lists only in-frame clones, some missing. The sample yields 250,000 to 400,000 clones, roughly 88% seen once. Germline loops: CDR1 SGHRS, CDR2 YFSETQ. The CDR3 extends over 13 amino acids. V was cut by 5 bases and J by 2 bases, with 9 bases left in between. The source of the sample is a study of cytomegalovirus exposure and HLA in healthy donors. The sample was PBMCs. The sequence was obtained from a man aged 25-45 years in good health and CMV-seronegative. This chain links TRBV5-1 with TRBJ2-3; D gene unclear. CDR3 in amino acids: CASRSDTTDTQYF. In DNA form, the CDR3 reads TGCGCCAGCAGATCCGACACCACAGATACGCAGTATTTT. Looking up the rest from reference TRBV5-1 and TRBJ2-3 gives the full variable domain: KAGVTQTPRYLIKTRGQQVTLSCSPISGHRSVSWYQQTPGQGLQFLFEYFSETQRNKGNFPGRFSGRQFSNSRSEMNVSTLELGDSALYLCASRSDTTDTQYFGPGTRLTVL.